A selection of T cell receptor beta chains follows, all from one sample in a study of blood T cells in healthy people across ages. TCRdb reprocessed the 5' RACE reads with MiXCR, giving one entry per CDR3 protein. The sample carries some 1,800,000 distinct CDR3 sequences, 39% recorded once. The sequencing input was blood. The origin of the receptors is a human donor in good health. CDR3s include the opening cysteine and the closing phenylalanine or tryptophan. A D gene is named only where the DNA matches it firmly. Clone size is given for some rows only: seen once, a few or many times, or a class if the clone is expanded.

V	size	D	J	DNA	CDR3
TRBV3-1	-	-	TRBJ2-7	TGTGCCAGCAGCCAAGTCTCTTGGTCCGAGCAGTACTTC	CASSQVSWSEQYF
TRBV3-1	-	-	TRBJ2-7	TGTGCCAGCAGCCAAGAGCCAGGGGTAATCGAGCAGTACTTC	CASSQEPGVIEQYF
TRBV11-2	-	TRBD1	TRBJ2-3	TGTGCCAGCAGCTTAGGTTACGTCTACAGGGGATCGTCAGGTACGCAGTATTTT	CASSLGYVYRGSSGTQYF
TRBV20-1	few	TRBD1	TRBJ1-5	TGCAGTGCTATACAGGGGTTTGATCAGCCCCAGCATTTT	CSAIQGFDQPQHF
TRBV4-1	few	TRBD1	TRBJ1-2	TGCGCCAGCAGCAACAGGGGCAAGAACTATGGCTACACCTTC	CASSNRGKNYGYTF
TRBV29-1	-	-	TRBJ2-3	TGCAGCGTTGACCCGGGGGTGGGGGCAGATACGCAGTATTTT	CSVDPGVGADTQYF
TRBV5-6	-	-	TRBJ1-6	TGTGCCAGCAGGGTCAGGGATTTTTATAATTCACCCCTCCACTTT	CASRVRDFYNSPLHF
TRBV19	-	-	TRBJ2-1	TGTGCCAGTAGTATATTTCCTATTACTAGTGAGCAGTTCTTC	CASSIFPITSEQFF
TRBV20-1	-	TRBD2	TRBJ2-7	TGCAGTGCTAGAGACCTAGCGGGGGGACTCTACGAGCAGTACTTC	CSARDLAGGLYEQYF
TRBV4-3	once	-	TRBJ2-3	TGCGCCAGCAGCCAAGATACTAGTGAAACAGATACGCAGTATTTT	CASSQDTSETDTQYF
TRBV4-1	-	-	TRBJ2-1	TGCGCCAGCGGAGACAGAAAGGGACTGCTGTTTAATGAGCAGTTCTTC	CASGDRKGLLFNEQFF
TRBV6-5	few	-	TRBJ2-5	TGTGCCAGCGGAGGGGACCAAGAGACCCAGTACTTC	CASGGDQETQYF
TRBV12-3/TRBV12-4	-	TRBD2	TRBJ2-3	TGTGCCAGCAGTGGCGGACTAGCGGTGGGCGCAGATACGCAGTATTTT	CASSGGLAVGADTQYF
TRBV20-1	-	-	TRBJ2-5	TGCAGTGCTAGCGCTGCGGGGAAAGAGACCCAGTACTTC	CSASAAGKETQYF
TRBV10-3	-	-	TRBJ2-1	TGTGCCATCAGTGAGGGCCTGGCGAGGGATGAGCAGTTCTTC	CAISEGLARDEQFF
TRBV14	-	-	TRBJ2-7	TGTGCCAGCAGCCAAGGTTGGGGGGCCCTCGCCGAGCAGTACTTC	CASSQGWGALAEQYF
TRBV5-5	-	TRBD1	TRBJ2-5	TGTGCCAGCAGCAGCAACAGGGGGCGCTGGGAGACCCAGTACTTC	CASSSNRGRWETQYF
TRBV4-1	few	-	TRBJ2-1	TGCGCCAGCAGCCAAGAAAGTGGTGCAGGAAACACCACAGTGTTCTTC	CASSQESGAGNTTVFF
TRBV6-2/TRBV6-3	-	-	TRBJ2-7	TGTGCCAGCAGTTCTCTTGCGAGAACCTACGAGCAGTACTTC	CASSSLARTYEQYF
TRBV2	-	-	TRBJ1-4	TGTGCCAGCAGTGAAAGCCGGGAAGAACTGTTTTTT	CASSESREELFF
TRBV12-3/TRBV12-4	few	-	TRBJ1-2	TGTGCCAGCAGGAAGACGGAGATCTATGGCTACACCTTC	CASRKTEIYGYTF
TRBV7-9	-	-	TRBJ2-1	TGTGCCAGCAGCTTAGCGGGGACGGGGTATGAGCAGTTCTTC	CASSLAGTGYEQFF
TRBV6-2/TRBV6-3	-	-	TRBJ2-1	TGTGCCAGCACCGACAGGCGTGGGGATGAGCAGTTCTTC	CASTDRRGDEQFF
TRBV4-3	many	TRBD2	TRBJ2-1	TGCGCCAGCAGCCCGCGACTAGCGGGGGGATTCAATGAGCAGTTCTTC	CASSPRLAGGFNEQFF
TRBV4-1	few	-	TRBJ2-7	TGCGCCAGCAGCCAAGTGAGGGGAAGCTCCTACGAGCAGTACTTC	CASSQVRGSSYEQYF
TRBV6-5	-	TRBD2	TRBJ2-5	TGTGCCAGCAGTTACCCACAAGCGGGGTCAGAGACCCAGTACTTC	CASSYPQAGSETQYF
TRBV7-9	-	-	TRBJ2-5	TGTGCCAGCACCGGGGGCCAAGAGACCCAGTACTTC	CASTGGQETQYF
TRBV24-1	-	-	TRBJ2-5	TGTGCCACCAGCAGGGCCGGAGAGACCCAGTACTTC	CATSRAGETQYF
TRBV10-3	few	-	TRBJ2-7	TGTGCCATCAGCGCTAGGGCCTACGAGCAGTACTTC	CAISARAYEQYF
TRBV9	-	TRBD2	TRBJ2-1	TGTGCCAGCAGCGGAGGGAGGGGTTTGGAGCAGTTCTTC	CASSGGRGLEQFF
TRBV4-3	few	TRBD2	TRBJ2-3	TGCGCCAGCAGCAAATACACCGGGACTAGCTTGGGTGTGGCGGATACGCAGTATTTT	CASSKYTGTSLGVADTQYF
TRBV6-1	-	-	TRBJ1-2	TGTGTCAGCAGTGAAGGGAGAGGGTGGTATGGCTACACCTTC	CVSSEGRGWYGYTF
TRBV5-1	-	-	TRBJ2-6	TGCGCCAGCAGCTTGGCCTTGGGGCATGGGGCCAACGTCCTGACTTTC	CASSLALGHGANVLTF
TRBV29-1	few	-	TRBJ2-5	TGCAGCGTTGGATGGGGGCGAGGGGAGACCCAGTACTTC	CSVGWGRGETQYF
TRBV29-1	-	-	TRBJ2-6	TGCAGCGTTCCCCGGTCGGCGGGGTCCAAAGGGGCCAACGTCCTGACTTTC	CSVPRSAGSKGANVLTF
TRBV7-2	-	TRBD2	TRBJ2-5	TGTGCCAGCAGCCCCATCGGAGCGGGGGGGACCCAAGAGACCCAGTACTTC	CASSPIGAGGTQETQYF
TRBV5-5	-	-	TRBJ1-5	TGTGCCAGCAGCCCGCGACAGGACGGTGCACCGAGACCCCAGCATTTT	CASSPRQDGAPRPQHF
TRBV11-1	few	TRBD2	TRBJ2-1	TGTGCCAGCAGCAAGGGACTACTGGGTGAGCAGTTCTTC	CASSKGLLGEQFF
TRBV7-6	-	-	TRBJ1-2	TGTGCCAGCAGCCTCCTAGTGACAGGCGATTCTAAGATTTATGGCTACACCTTC	CASSLLVTGDSKIYGYTF
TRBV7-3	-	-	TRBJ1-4	TGTGCCAGCAGCTCAGGACGGAATGAAAAACTGTTTTTT	CASSSGRNEKLFF
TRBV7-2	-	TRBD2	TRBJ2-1	TGTGCCAGCAACGAAGAAGGGACTACCGCCTACAATGAGCAGTTCTTC	CASNEEGTTAYNEQFF
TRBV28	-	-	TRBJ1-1	TGTGCCAGCAGTTTTCCACAGACCCAGGGGGCTTTCTTT	CASSFPQTQGAFF
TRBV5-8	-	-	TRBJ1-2	TGTGCCAGCGGCAAGGACTTCTATGGCTACACCTTC	CASGKDFYGYTF
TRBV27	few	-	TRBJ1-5	TGTGCCAGCACTCAGACCGGTGGCAATCAGCCCCAGCATTTT	CASTQTGGNQPQHF
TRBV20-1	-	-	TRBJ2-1	TGCAGTGCTAGAGAAGGGCGGGGACCCTACAATGAGCAGTTCTTC	CSAREGRGPYNEQFF
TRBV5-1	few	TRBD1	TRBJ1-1	TGCGCCAGCAGCTTCAGGGGGCTGAGGACTGAAGCTTTCTTT	CASSFRGLRTEAFF
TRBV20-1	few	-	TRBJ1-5	TGCAGTGCCGGGCCGGAGGTTCAGGGGAGGACGGCCCAGCATTTT	CSAGPEVQGRTAQHF
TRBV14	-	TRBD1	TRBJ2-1	TGTGCCAGCAGCCAAGCAACAGGGGTGTCGAATGAGCAGTTCTTC	CASSQATGVSNEQFF
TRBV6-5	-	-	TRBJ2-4	TGTGCCAGCACCAGGGGGGGGCTATGGGAGCAGGACTTC	CASTRGGLWEQDF
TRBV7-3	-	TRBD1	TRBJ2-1	TGTGCCAGCAGCTTAAAGACAGGGTTATACAATGAGCAGTTCTTC	CASSLKTGLYNEQFF
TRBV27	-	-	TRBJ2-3	TGTGCCAGCAACAAACAGGGAGCGGCAGATACGCAGTATTTT	CASNKQGAADTQYF
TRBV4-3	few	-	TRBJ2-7	TGCGCCAGCAGCCAAGGCAGGGCCTCCTACGAGCAGTACTTC	CASSQGRASYEQYF
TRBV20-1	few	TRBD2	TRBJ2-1	TGCAGTGCCGGAAGCGGGGGGGCCCCCTACAATGAGCAGTTCTTC	CSAGSGGAPYNEQFF
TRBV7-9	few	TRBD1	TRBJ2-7	TGTGCCAGCGTCCGGACAGGGTTGGGCGAGCAGTACTTC	CASVRTGLGEQYF
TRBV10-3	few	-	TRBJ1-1	TGTGCCATCAGTGTCGAGGGGGTTGAAGCTTTCTTT	CAISVEGVEAFF
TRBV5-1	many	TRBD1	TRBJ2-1	TGCGCCAGCAGTCCCCTTATCGGGACAGGGGGCAATGAGCAGTTCTTC	CASSPLIGTGGNEQFF
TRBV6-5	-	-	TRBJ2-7	TGTGCCAGCAGTTACTGGAGCCAGGGCTCCTACGAGCAGTACTTC	CASSYWSQGSYEQYF
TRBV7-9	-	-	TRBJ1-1	TGTGCCAGCAGTTCCTTTGTTCGGGGGTTCGAAGCTTTCTTT	CASSSFVRGFEAFF
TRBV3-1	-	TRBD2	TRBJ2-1	TGTGCCAGCAGCCGGGAGGGGTTGTGGGAGCAGTTCTTC	CASSREGLWEQFF